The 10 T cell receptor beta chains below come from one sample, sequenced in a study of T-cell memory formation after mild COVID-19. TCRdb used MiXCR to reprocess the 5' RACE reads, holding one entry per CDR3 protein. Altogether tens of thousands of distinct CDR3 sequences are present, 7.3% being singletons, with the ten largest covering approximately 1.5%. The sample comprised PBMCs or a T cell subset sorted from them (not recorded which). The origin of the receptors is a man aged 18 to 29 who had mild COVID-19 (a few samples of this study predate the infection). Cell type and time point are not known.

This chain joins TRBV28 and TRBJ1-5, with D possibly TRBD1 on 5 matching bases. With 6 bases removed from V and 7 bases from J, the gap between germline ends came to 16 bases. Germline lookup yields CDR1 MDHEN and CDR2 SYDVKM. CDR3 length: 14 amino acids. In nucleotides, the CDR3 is TGTGCCAGCAGGGGGGTCCCTCAAGGGCAGCCCCAGCATTTT. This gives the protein CASRGVPQGQPQHF.

CDR3 amino acids: CASSPTGGGADTQYF. In nucleotides, the CDR3 is TGCGCCAGCAGCCCGACCGGGGGGGGCGCAGATACGCAGTATTTT. This rearrangement joins TRBV5-1 to TRBJ2-3; 8 positions agree with TRBD2. Trimming cost V 4 bases and J 4 bases; bases outside gene matches: 8. This CDR3 has 15 amino acids. The germline V gene encodes CDR1 SGHRS and CDR2 YFSETQ.

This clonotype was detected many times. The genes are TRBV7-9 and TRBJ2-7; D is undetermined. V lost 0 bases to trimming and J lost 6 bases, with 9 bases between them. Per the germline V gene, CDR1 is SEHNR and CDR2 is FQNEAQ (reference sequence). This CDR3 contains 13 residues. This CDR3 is CASSLAVVSEQYF. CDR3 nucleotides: TGTGCCAGCAGCTTAGCTGTGGTGAGCGAGCAGTACTTC.

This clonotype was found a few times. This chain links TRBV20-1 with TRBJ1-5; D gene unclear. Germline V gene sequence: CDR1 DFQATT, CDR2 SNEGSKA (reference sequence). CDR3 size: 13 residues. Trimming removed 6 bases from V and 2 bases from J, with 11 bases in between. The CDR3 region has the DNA TGCAGTGCAAAACCAGGAGGCAATCAGCCCCAGCATTTT. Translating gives CSAKPGGNQPQHF.

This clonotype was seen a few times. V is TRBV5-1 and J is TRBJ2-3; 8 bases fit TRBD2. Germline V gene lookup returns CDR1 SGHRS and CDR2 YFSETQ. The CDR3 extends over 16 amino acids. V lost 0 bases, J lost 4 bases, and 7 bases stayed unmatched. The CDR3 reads CASSLAGRGGSDTQYF. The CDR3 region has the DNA TGCGCCAGCAGCTTGGCCGGTCGCGGGGGGTCAGATACGCAGTATTTT.

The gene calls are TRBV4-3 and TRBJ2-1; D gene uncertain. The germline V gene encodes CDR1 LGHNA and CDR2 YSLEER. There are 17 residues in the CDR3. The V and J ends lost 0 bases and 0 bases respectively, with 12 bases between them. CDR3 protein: CASSQDRRGGSYNEQFF. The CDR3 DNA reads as TGCGCCAGCAGCCAAGATAGACGAGGCGGCTCCTACAATGAGCAGTTCTTC.

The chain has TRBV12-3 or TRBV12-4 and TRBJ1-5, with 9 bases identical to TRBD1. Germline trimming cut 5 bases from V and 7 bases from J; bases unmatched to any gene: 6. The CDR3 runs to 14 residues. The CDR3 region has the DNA TGTGCCAGCAGTCCGGGACAGGGCCAGCAGCCCCAGCATTTT. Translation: CASSPGQGQQPQHF.

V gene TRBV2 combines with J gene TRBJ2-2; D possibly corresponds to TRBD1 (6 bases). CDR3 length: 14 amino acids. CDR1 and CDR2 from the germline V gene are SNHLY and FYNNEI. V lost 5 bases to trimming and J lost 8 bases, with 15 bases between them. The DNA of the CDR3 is TGTGCCAGCAGTAAACGGGACACTGGAGGGGAGCTGTTTTTT. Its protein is CASSKRDTGGELFF.

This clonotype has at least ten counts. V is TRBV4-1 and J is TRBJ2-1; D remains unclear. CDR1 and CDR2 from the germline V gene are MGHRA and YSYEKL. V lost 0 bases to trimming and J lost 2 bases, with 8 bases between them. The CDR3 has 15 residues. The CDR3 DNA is TGCGCCAGCAGCCAAGATTTAACAGCCTACAATGAGCAGTTCTTC. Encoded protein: CASSQDLTAYNEQFF.

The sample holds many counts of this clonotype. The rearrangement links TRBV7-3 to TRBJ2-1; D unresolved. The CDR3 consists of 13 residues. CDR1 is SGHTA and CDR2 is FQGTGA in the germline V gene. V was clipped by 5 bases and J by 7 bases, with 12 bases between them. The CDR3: CASSKHVLNEQFF. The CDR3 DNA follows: TGTGCCAGCAGCAAACACGTCTTAAATGAGCAGTTCTTC.